The sequence of this T cell receptor (beta chain) was determined in a study of regulatory T cells in long-lasting Graves disease (dated by TCRdb to 2020 to 2022). For context, the study as a whole: Persistent Graves' disease was defined as antithyroid drug treatment for over 5 years with persistently positive TSH receptor autoantibodies. The study took place in China and was registered as a clinical trial. On average, persistent Graves' disease patients in the clinical cohort had been on antithyroid drugs for about 9.3 years. Persistent Graves' disease patients were compared with newly diagnosed Graves' disease patients by peripheral blood TCR sequencing and RNA sequencing. TCR sequencing covered about 13 persistent and roughly 20 newly diagnosed Graves' disease patients, around 35 samples in total.

This clonotype was observed a few times. What antigen it recognizes has not been identified. It has no much larger one-base neighbor in the sample; base qualities were not kept. According to the study, the label for this sample's time point signals: persistent/refractory GD, antithyroid drugs over 5 years with positive TRAb. RNA was extracted from PBMCs in TRIzol for both TCR sequencing and RNA sequencing. The diagnosis of Graves' disease was made according to American Thyroid Association guidelines. The patients came from an endocrinology department in Xi'an, China. Each patient gave approximately 10 milliliters of peripheral blood, collected in an EDTA anticoagulant tube. Ficoll Paque Plus density gradient separation was used to isolate PBMCs, and no additional T cell sorting was done. An Agilent 2100 Bioanalyzer and agarose gel were used to assess RNA quality, and a NanoDrop 2000 was used to measure RNA concentration.

CDR1 and CDR2, per the germline V gene, are SGHDT and YYEEEE. The CDR3 spans 16 residues, from the cysteine through the phenylalanine. CDR3 DNA only is kept here, 48 bases in frame from base 1. Trimming removed 4 bases from V and 4 bases from J, leaving 18 bases between the germline ends. Library prep was done by multiplex PCR. The sequencing machine was an Illumina HiSeq 4000. To build TCR beta libraries, CDR3 regions were amplified by Arm-PCR using iRepertoire HTBI primers. PCR products were gel purified before sequencing. The authors' analysis ran thus. Across samples, around 62 TRBV and approximately 15 TRBJ segments were identified and used for gene usage analysis of CDR3 amino acid clonotypes. Filtered high-quality paired reads were merged into contigs using COPE and FqMerger. BLAST was used to align contigs to IMGT TRBV, TRBD and TRBJ reference genes, and CDR3 was defined according to IMGT. Highly expanded clones were defined as clonotypes with a frequency above 0.1%. Repertoire diversity was measured by Shannon entropy, and V-J evenness by the Gini coefficient. A clonotype was considered public if more than one individual shared it. TCRdb applied fastp at Q25 and MiXCR to the public reads, then kept only in-frame beta chains. Under each unique CDR3 protein, matching rows form one entry showing the most common genes and DNA. These V and J calls derive from TCRdb rather than the authors' analysis. The sample includes around 500,000 distinct CDR3 sequences, with 20% observed a single time. Approximately 7.8% of the sample is held by the ten biggest clonotypes.

The research as a whole found: Compared with newly diagnosed patients, persistent Graves' disease patients had lower TCR Shannon entropy and fewer highly expanded clones, which suggests clonal expansion. A larger number of public clonotypes was shared among persistent patients (approximately 3,000) than among newly diagnosed patients (approximately 1,000). The authors acknowledged the small sample size as a limitation that may reduce accuracy. Sequencing and analysis were restricted to the TCR beta chain. Peripheral blood alone was examined, since thyroid tissue, which constituted the primary lesion, could not be accessed. TRBV28, TRBJ1-2 and TRBJ2-5 were preferentially used in persistent disease, while TRBV20-1 and TRBJ2-1 were favored in newly diagnosed disease.

The chain employs TRBV5-6 and TRBJ2-4; the D call is possibly TRBD1 or TRBD2, each sharing 5 bases. This receptor was identified in a female donor with Graves disease. Sample: peripheral blood mononuclear cells (PBMCs), taken when the disease was refractory, from a patient treated with antithyroid drugs. The bases read TGTGCCAGCAGCGCACCGGGGACCCGGGTTAAAAACATTCAGTACTTC. Translated, this is CASSAPGTRVKNIQYF.